This T cell receptor (beta chain) was retrieved from a study of metastatic and nonmetastatic thyroid tumors. On the study more broadly: From malignant and benign thyroid patients, repertoires in blood and in tumor or nodule tissue were compared.

The table lists this clone with a few counts. Its antigen is not identified. How the authors handled the data: Between-group CDR3 differences, defined by clinicopathological status, yielded a distant-metastasis classifier for papillary thyroid cancer. TCRdb redid the clone calls on the PCR reads using MiXCR. These V and J calls are TCRdb output, not the study's own analysis. This table holds more than 9,000 clones, roughly 31% found once. Each patient came to thyroid surgery without any prior treatment (of any kind). Study-wide results and limits: In blood and tumor, TCR beta diversity was reportedly significantly higher in malignant thyroid tumors than in benign nodules.

This sequence was found in a female donor with papillary thyroid cancer or a benign thyroid nodule (not recorded which). Some clones in this sample may be carry-over from other donors' samples. Sample: adjacent normal tissue.

CDR3 nucleotide sequence: TGTGCCAGCAGTTTAGTAGCGGCTAGCACAGATACGCAGTATTTT. Translating gives CASSLVAASTDTQYF. The V and J genes are TRBV27 and TRBJ2-3, with a possible D match to TRBD2 (6 bases). V dropped 2 bases and J dropped 0 bases, with 9 bases sitting between them. The CDR3 runs 15 residues. Germline V lookup: CDR1 MNHEY, CDR2 SMNVEV (reference sequence).